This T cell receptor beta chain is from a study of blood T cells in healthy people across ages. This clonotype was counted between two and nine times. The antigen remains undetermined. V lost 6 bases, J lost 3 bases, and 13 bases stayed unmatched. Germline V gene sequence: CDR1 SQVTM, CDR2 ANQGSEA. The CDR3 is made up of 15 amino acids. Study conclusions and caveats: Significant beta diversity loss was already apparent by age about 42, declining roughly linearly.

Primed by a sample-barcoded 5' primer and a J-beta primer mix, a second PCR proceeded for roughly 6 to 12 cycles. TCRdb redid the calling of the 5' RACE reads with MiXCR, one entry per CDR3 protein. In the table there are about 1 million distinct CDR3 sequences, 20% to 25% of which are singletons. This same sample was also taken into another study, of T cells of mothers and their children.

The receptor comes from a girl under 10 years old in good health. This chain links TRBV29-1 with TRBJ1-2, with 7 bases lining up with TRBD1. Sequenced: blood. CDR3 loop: CSVENQGELDYGYTF. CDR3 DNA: TGCAGCGTGGAGAATCAGGGGGAATTGGACTATGGCTACACCTTC.